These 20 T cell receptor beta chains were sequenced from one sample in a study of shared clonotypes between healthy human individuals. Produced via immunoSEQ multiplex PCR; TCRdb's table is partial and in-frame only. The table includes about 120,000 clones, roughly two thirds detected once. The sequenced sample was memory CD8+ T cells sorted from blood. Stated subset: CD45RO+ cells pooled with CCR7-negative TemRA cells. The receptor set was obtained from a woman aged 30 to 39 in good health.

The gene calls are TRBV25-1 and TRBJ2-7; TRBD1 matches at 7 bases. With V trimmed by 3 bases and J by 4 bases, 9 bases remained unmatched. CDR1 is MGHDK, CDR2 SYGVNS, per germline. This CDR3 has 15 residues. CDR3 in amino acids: CASSDNRGDVYEQYF. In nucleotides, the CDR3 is TGTGCCAGCAGTGATAACAGGGGCGACGTGTACGAGCAGTACTTC.

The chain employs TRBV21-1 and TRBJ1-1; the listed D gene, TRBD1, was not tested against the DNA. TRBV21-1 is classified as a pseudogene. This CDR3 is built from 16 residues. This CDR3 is CASSKRAGASHTEAFF. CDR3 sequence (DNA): TGTGCCAGCAGCAAAAGGGCAGGGGCTTCTCACACTGAAGCTTTCTTT.

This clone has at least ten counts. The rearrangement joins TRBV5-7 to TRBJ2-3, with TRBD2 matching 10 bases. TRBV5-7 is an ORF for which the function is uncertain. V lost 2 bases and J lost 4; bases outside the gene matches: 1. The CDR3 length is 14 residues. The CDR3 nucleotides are TGTGCCAGCAGCTTAGCGGGAGGGCCAGATACGCAGTATTTT. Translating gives CASSLAGGPDTQYF.

CDR3 in amino acids: CASSPSRQSAYEQYF. The CDR3 DNA reads TGTGCCAGCAGCCCTAGCAGGCAGTCTGCCTACGAGCAGTACTTC. This sequence joins TRBV7-8 and TRBJ2-7, with a weak D call TRBD2 (5 bases). This CDR3 spans 15 amino acids. Germline loops: CDR1 SGHVS, CDR2 FQNEAQ. V was cut by 5 bases and J by 2 bases, with 16 bases left in between.

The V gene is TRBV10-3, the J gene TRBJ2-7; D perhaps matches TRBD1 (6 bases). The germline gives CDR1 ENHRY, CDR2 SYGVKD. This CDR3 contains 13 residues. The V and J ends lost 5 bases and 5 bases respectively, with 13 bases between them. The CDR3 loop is CAISRRRGNEQYF. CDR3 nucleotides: TGTGCCATCAGTAGACGCAGGGGAAACGAGCAGTACTTC.

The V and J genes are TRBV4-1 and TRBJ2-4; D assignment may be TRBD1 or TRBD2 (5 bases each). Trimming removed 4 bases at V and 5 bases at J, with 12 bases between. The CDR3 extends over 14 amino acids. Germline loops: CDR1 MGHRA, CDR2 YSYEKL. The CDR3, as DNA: TGCGCCAGCAGCCTGGGACCGAGAGAAAACATTCAGTACTTC. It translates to CASSLGPRENIQYF.

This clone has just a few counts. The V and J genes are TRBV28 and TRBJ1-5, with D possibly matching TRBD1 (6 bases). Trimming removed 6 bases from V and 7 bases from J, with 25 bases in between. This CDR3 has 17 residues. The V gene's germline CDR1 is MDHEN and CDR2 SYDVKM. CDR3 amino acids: CASSTAAGARPAQPQHF. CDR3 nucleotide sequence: TGTGCCAGCAGCACTGCGGCAGGGGCCAGGCCCGCCCAGCCCCAGCATTTT.

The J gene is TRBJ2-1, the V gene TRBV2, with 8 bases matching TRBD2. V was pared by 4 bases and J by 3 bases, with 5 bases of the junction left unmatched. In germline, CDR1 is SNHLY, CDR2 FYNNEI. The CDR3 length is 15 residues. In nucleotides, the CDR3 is TGTGCCAGCAGTGCGCGAGCGGGAGTCTACAATGAGCAGTTCTTC. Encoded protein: CASSARAGVYNEQFF.

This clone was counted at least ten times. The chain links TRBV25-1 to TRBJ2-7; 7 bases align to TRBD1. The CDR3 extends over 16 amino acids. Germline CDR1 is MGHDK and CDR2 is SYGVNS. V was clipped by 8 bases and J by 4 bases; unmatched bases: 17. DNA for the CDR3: TGTGCCAGCTCAGCCGAGGGGGCAGACTCTGCTTACGAGCAGTACTTC. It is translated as CASSAEGADSAYEQYF.

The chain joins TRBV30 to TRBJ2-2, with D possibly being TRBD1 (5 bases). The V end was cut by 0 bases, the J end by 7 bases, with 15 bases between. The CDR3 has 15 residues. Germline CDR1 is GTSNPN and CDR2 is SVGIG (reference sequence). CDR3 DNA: TGTGCCTGGAGTGTACCATGGAAGGGGATCGGGGAGCTGTTTTTT. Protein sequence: CAWSVPWKGIGELFF.

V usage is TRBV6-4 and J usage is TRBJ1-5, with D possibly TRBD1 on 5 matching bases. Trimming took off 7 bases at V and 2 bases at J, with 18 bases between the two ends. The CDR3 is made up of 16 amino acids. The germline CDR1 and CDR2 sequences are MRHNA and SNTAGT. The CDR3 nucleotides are TGTGCCAGCATTCCGGGACGGAAGGCTGGCAATCAGCCCCAGCATTTT. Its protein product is CASIPGRKAGNQPQHF.

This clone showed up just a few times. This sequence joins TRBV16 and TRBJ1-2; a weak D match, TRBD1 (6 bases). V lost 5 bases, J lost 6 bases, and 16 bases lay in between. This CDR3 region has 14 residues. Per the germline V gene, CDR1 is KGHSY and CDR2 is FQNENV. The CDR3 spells CASSSSARGDGYTF. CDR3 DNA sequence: TGTGCCAGCAGCTCCTCGGCCAGGGGTGATGGCTACACCTTC.

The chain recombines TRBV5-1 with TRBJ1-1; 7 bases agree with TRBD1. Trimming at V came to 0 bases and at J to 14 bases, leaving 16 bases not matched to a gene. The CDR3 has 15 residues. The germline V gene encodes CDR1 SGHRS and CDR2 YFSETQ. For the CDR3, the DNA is TGCGCCAGCAGCTTGGATCCGGGACAGAGAACCTTTATCTTCTTT. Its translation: CASSLDPGQRTFIFF.

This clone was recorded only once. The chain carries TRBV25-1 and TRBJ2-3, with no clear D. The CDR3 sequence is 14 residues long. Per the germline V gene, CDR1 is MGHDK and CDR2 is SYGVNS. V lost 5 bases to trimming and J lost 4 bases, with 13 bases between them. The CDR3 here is CASSRSLVSDTQYF. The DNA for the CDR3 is TGTGCCAGCAGTCGTAGTTTAGTGTCAGATACGCAGTATTTT.

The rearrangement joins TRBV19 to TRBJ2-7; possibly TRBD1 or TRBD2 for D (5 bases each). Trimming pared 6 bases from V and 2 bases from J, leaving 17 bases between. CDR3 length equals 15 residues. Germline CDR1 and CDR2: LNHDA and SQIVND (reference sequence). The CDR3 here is CASRIWDDGTYEQYF. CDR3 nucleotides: TGTGCCAGTAGGATTTGGGACGATGGGACCTACGAGCAGTACTTC. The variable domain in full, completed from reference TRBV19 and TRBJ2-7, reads DGGITQSPKYLFRKEGQNVTLSCEQNLNHDAMYWYRQDPGQGLRLIYYSQIVNDFQKGDIAEGYSVSREKKESFPLTVTSAQKNPTAFYLCASRIWDDGTYEQYFGPGTRLTVT.

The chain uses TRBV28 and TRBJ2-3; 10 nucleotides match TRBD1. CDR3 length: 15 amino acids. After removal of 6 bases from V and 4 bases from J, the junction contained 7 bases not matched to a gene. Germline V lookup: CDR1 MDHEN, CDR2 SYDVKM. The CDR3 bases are TGTGCCAGCAGCTCCGGGACAGGGGACCCAGATACGCAGTATTTT. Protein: CASSSGTGDPDTQYF. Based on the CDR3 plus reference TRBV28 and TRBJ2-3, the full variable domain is DVKVTQSSRYLVKRTGEKVFLECVQDMDHENMFWYRQDPGLGLRLIYFSYDVKMKEKGDIPEGYSVSREKKERFSLILESASTNQTSMYLCASSSGTGDPDTQYFGPGTRLTVL.

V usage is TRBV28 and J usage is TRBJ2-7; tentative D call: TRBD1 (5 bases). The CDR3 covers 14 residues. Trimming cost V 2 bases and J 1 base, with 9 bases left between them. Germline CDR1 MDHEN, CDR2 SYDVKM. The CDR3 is CASSLPDISYEQYF. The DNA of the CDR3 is TGTGCCAGCAGTTTACCGGACATATCCTACGAGCAGTACTTC.

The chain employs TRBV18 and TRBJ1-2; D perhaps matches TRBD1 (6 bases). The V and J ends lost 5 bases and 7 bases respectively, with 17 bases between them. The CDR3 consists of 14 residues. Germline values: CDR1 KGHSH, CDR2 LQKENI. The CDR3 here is CASSETRTGSGYTF. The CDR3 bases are TGTGCCAGCTCAGAGACCAGAACAGGGTCTGGCTACACCTTC.

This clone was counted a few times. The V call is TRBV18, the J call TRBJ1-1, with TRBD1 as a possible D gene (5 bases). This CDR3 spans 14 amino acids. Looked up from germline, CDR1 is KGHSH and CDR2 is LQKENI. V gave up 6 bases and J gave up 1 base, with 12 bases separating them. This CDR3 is CASSRDSWNTEAFF. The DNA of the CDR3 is TGTGCCAGCTCCCGAGACAGTTGGAACACTGAAGCTTTCTTT.

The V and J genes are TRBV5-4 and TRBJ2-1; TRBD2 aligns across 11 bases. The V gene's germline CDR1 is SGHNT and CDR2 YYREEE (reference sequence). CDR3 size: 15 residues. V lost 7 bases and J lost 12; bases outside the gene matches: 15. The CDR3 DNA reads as TGTGCCAGCGCTCCCGGGACTAGCGGCGCACAGGGGCAGTTCTTC. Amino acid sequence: CASAPGTSGAQGQFF.